The sequence of this T cell receptor (beta chain) was determined in a study of T cells in Graves' hyperthyroidism and ophthalmopathy. Broader study findings: Blood also carried most thyroid clonotypes expanded above 0.001.

Losses at the gene ends were 2 bases for V and 4 bases for J; bases not matched to a gene: 4. This CDR3 is 15 amino acids long. Germline CDR1 and CDR2: LGHDT and YNNKEL (reference sequence). Authors of the study amplified TCR beta CDR3 regions from RNA transcripts. The primer set for the first-round RT-PCR of the TCR CDR3 was HTBI. TCRdb reprocessed the multiplex PCR reads via MiXCR and lists one record per CDR3 protein. The sample lists hundreds of thousands of distinct CDR3 sequences, around 15% occurring once. Ten or more counts support this clonotype. The antigen is not known. Sequenced input: blood. The clonotype comes from a woman in her twenties or thirties with Graves' hyperthyroidism. The chain employs TRBV3-1 and TRBJ2-3; 9 positions agree with TRBD1. The CDR3 DNA sequence: TGTGCCAGCAGCCAACAGGACAGGGGCCCAGATACGCAGTATTTT. Amino acids: CASSQQDRGPDTQYF.